This TCR beta chain was observed in a study of T cells in Graves' hyperthyroidism and ophthalmopathy. From RNA transcripts, TCR beta CDR3 regions were amplified. Using the HTBI primer set, a first-round RT-PCR was run on the TCR CDR3. TCRdb re-called the multiplex PCR reads through MiXCR, storing one row per CDR3 protein. The data hold about 290,000 distinct CDR3 sequences, with less than 15% observed a single time. The germline V gene has CDR1 PRHDT and CDR2 FYEKMQ (reference sequence). The CDR3 spans 18 residues. After removal of 6 bases from V and 8 bases from J, the junction contained 20 bases not matched to a gene. The sample holds many counts of this clonotype.

This clonotype was obtained from a woman aged 30 to 39 with Graves' hyperthyroidism that later progressed to Graves' ophthalmopathy. Sequencing used blood. This chain links TRBV13 with TRBJ2-1; TRBD1 matches at 9 bases. Written as DNA, the CDR3 is TGTGCCAGCAGTTTCTTCCCTCGTCCGGGACAGGGATTCGATGAGCAGTTCTTC. Translated: CASSFFPRPGQGFDEQFF. The full variable domain, its missing parts supplied by reference TRBV13 and TRBJ2-1, is AAGVIQSPRHLIKEKRETATLKCYPIPRHDTVYWYQQGPGQDPQFLISFYEKMQSDKGSIPDRFSAQQFSDYHSELNMSSLELGDSALYFCASSFFPRPGQGFDEQFFGPGTRLTVL.